The rows below give T cell receptor beta chains drawn from one sample of a study of cytomegalovirus exposure and HLA in healthy donors. The repertoire was sequenced with immunoSEQ multiplex PCR; TCRdb's copy has only in-frame clones and lacks some. This sample has approximately 93,000 clones, with roughly three quarters found just once. Input material: PBMCs. These TCRs come from a middle-aged woman in good health and CMV-seronegative. The CDR3 runs from the conserved cysteine through the conserved F or W. A D gene is named only where the DNA matches it firmly. The size field is filled for only some rows; it gives once, few, many or a size class.

clone_size: -
d_call: -
j_call: TRBJ1-1
v_call: TRBV28
cdr3_aa: CASSAITVVF
cdr3_nt: TGTGCCAGCAGTGCCATTACGGTGGTCTTT

clone_size: -
d_call: -
j_call: TRBJ1-1
v_call: TRBV28
cdr3_aa: CASSLPRAGGTEAFF
cdr3_nt: TGTGCCAGCAGTTTACCGCGTGCAGGAGGAACTGAAGCTTTCTTT

clone_size: few
d_call: -
j_call: TRBJ1-1
v_call: TRBV5-4
cdr3_aa: CASSPETDMNTEAFF
cdr3_nt: TGTGCCAGCAGCCCCGAGACAGACATGAACACTGAAGCTTTCTTT

clone_size: -
d_call: TRBD1
j_call: TRBJ1-1
v_call: TRBV5-1
cdr3_aa: CASSSDRLNTEAFF
cdr3_nt: TGCGCCAGCAGCTCGGACAGGCTGAACACTGAAGCTTTCTTT

clone_size: -
d_call: TRBD2
j_call: TRBJ2-2
v_call: TRBV30
cdr3_aa: CAWSVLGLAAGELFF
cdr3_nt: TGTGCCTGGAGTGTACTAGGTCTAGCGGCCGGGGAGCTGTTTTTT

clone_size: once
d_call: TRBD2
j_call: TRBJ2-7
v_call: TRBV5-1
cdr3_aa: CASSLVSSGGYEQYF
cdr3_nt: TGCGCCAGCAGCTTGGTGTCTAGCGGGGGCTACGAGCAGTACTTC

clone_size: -
d_call: TRBD1
j_call: TRBJ1-6
v_call: TRBV7-2
cdr3_aa: CASSRRTGLNSPLHF
cdr3_nt: TGTGCCAGCAGCCGACGGACAGGTCTCAATTCACCCCTCCACTTT

clone_size: -
d_call: -
j_call: TRBJ2-7
v_call: TRBV7-2
cdr3_aa: CASSLRRGYEQYF
cdr3_nt: TGTGCCAGCAGCTTGAGGCGGGGCTACGAGCAGTACTTC

clone_size: -
d_call: -
j_call: TRBJ2-5
v_call: TRBV7-9
cdr3_aa: CASSNVVQEVETQYF
cdr3_nt: TGTGCCAGCAGCAATGTAGTGCAGGAGGTGGAGACCCAGTACTTC

clone_size: few
d_call: TRBD1
j_call: TRBJ1-1
v_call: TRBV6-5
cdr3_aa: CASSDRQGGTEAFF
cdr3_nt: TGTGCCAGCAGTGACCGACAGGGCGGCACTGAAGCTTTCTTT

clone_size: -
d_call: -
j_call: TRBJ2-3
v_call: TRBV30
cdr3_aa: CAWGTGVFTDTQYF
cdr3_nt: TGTGCCTGGGGAACGGGGGTCTTCACAGATACGCAGTATTTT

clone_size: -
d_call: -
j_call: TRBJ1-2
v_call: TRBV5-8
cdr3_aa: CASSRRREGYGYTF
cdr3_nt: TGTGCCAGCAGCCGTCGCCGGGAGGGCTATGGCTACACCTTC

clone_size: -
d_call: TRBD1
j_call: TRBJ2-5
v_call: TRBV29-1
cdr3_aa: CSVSGGGETQYF
cdr3_nt: TGCAGCGTATCAGGGGGCGGAGAGACCCAGTACTTC

clone_size: -
d_call: TRBD2
j_call: TRBJ2-1
v_call: TRBV7-3
cdr3_aa: CASSPRIAGGNEQFF
cdr3_nt: TGTGCCAGCAGCCCTCGTATAGCGGGGGGTAATGAGCAGTTCTTC

clone_size: -
d_call: TRBD2
j_call: TRBJ2-3
v_call: TRBV9
cdr3_aa: CASSAGGGTDTQYF
cdr3_nt: TGTGCCAGCAGCGCGGGGGGGGGCACAGATACGCAGTATTTT

clone_size: -
d_call: TRBD1
j_call: TRBJ1-2
v_call: TRBV4-1
cdr3_aa: CASSQTGTGAPFGYTF
cdr3_nt: TGCGCCAGCAGCCAAACCGGGACAGGGGCGCCGTTTGGCTACACCTTC